One and the same sample provided the 31 T cell receptor beta chains below, sequenced in a study of cytomegalovirus exposure and HLA in healthy donors. Primers for the PCR totalled 60 Vbeta and 13 Jbeta. Only in-frame clones appear in the TCRdb table, and some are missing; sequencing was by immunoSEQ multiplex PCR. The sample holds some 120,000 clones; roughly three quarters are singletons and the top ten take 11%. Input material: PBMCs. These receptor sequences come from a man under 40 in good health and CMV-seropositive.

This clone has just a few counts. This rearrangement joins TRBV7-8 to TRBJ1-1; D is perhaps TRBD1 (5 bases). The V gene's germline CDR1 is SGHVS and CDR2 FQNEAQ. This CDR3 comprises 14 residues. The V end was cut by 1 base, the J end by 5 bases, with 11 bases between. Here the CDR3 reads CASSLVRRGTEAFF. In nucleotides, the CDR3 is TGTGCCAGCAGCTTAGTACGGCGGGGGACTGAAGCTTTCTTT.

This clone was counted between two and nine times. The chain carries TRBV7-2 and TRBJ1-1, with D perhaps TRBD1 (5 bases). CDR1 is SGHTA, CDR2 FQGNSA, per germline. Trimming pared 5 bases from V and 10 bases from J, leaving 20 bases between. This CDR3 has 14 amino acids. Written as DNA, the CDR3 is TGTGCCAGCAGCCCCGTTAGACAGCCCGAAGGAGCTTTCTTT. Residues: CASSPVRQPEGAFF.

The rearrangement joins TRBV6-5 to TRBJ1-5; 9 positions agree with TRBD1. The CDR3 sequence is 16 residues long. V was pared by 2 bases and J by 8 bases, with 10 bases of the junction left unmatched. Germline values: CDR1 MNHEY, CDR2 SVGAGI. The CDR3 loop is CASSYQKPGQGEPQHF. DNA of the CDR3: TGTGCCAGCAGTTACCAGAAGCCGGGACAGGGAGAGCCCCAGCATTTT.

The chain couples TRBV5-3 to TRBJ2-7, with D possibly TRBD2 on 6 matching bases. TRBV5-3 is recorded as an ORF, its role being uncertain. This CDR3 region has 13 residues. V lost 8 bases and J lost 1, with 13 bases in between. The CDR3 sequence: CAREGRGSYEQYF. For the CDR3, the DNA is TGTGCCAGGGAGGGACGCGGGTCCTACGAGCAGTACTTC.

The chain links TRBV5-1 to TRBJ2-7; no reliable D call. The CDR3 contains 14 residues. Germline V CDR1 and CDR2: SGHRS, YFSETQ. V was shortened by 0 bases and J by 1 base, with 8 bases between the two germline ends. CDR3 sequence (DNA): TGCGCCAGCAGCTTGGCGGCGGCATCCTACGAGCAGTACTTC. This sequence encodes CASSLAAASYEQYF.

Details on this clone: Other DNA sequences from this sample encode an identical CDR3 as well. This chain uses TRBV6-5 with TRBJ2-6; D unresolved. Trimming took off 6 bases at V and 3 bases at J, with 6 bases between the two ends. Germline-derived CDR1 and CDR2 are MNHEY and SVGAGI. This CDR3 is 13 amino acids long. The CDR3 sequence is CASRLFGANVLTF. CDR3 nucleotide sequence: TGTGCCAGCAGACTCTTTGGGGCCAACGTCCTGACTTTC.

The chain employs TRBV28 and TRBJ2-3; maybe TRBD1 (6 bases). This CDR3 has 16 residues. Between the trimmed V and J ends, which lost 5 bases and 4 bases, there was a span of 19 bases. Germline loops: CDR1 MDHEN, CDR2 SYDVKM. CDR3 DNA sequence: TGTGCCAGCAGTCCTCAAAAGGGGGAGTGGGCAGATACGCAGTATTTT. This codes for CASSPQKGEWADTQYF.

This chain connects TRBV7-9 to TRBJ2-7; D gene uncertain. The germline gives CDR1 SEHNR, CDR2 FQNEAQ (reference sequence). Trimming took 6 bases from V and 3 from J, leaving 12 bases between them. The CDR3 consists of 13 residues. CDR3 amino acids: CASSPAGFYEQYF. CDR3 in DNA: TGTGCCAGCAGTCCAGCCGGGTTCTACGAGCAGTACTTC.

This clone came up once. The rearrangement uses TRBV27 and TRBJ1-2; 9 bases map to TRBD1. The CDR3 covers 17 residues. Germline-derived CDR1 and CDR2 are MNHEY and SMNVEV (reference sequence). The V and J ends lost 5 bases and 8 bases, in that order; junction bases with no gene match: 18. In DNA form, the CDR3 reads TGTGCCAGCAGTCCCTTTGGACAGGGGAGAGGAATTGGCGGCTACACCTTC. Translation: CASSPFGQGRGIGGYTF.

The rearrangement joins TRBV5-6 to TRBJ2-1; 12 bases are shared with TRBD2. CDR3 length: 15 residues. Looked up from germline, CDR1 is SGHDT and CDR2 is YYEEEE. After removal of 5 bases from V and 4 bases from J, the junction contained 4 bases not matched to a gene. CDR3: CASRLGLAGYNEQFF. DNA of the CDR3: TGTGCCAGCAGACTAGGACTAGCGGGGTACAATGAGCAGTTCTTC.

This chain uses TRBV6-5 with TRBJ2-7, with 9 bases matching TRBD2. J was trimmed by 3 bases and V by 7 bases; bases with no gene match: 10. CDR1 is MNHEY, CDR2 SVGAGI, per germline. The CDR3 is made up of 15 amino acids. The CDR3 DNA follows: TGTGCCAGCACCGAAAGAGCGGGAGGCCTCTACGAGCAGTACTTC. This translates into CASTERAGGLYEQYF.

This clone came up a few times. This chain uses TRBV5-1 with TRBJ1-2, with a possible D match to TRBD1 (5 bases). The V and J ends lost 1 base and 0 bases respectively, with 10 bases between them. CDR1 is SGHRS and CDR2 is YFSETQ in the germline V gene. This CDR3 is 15 amino acids long. The CDR3 spells CASSLTTVANYGYTF. CDR3 sequence (DNA): TGCGCCAGCAGCTTGACGACAGTTGCTAACTATGGCTACACCTTC.

This rearrangement joins TRBV19 to TRBJ2-5, with a tentative D call TRBD1 (5 bases). This CDR3 contains 18 residues. Between the trimmed V and J ends, which lost 11 bases and 4 bases, there was a span of 32 bases. Looked up from germline, CDR1 is LNHDA and CDR2 is SQIVND (reference sequence). CDR3 in amino acids: CADRYKVGRGPSRETQYF. CDR3 sequence (DNA): TGTGCCGACAGATATAAGGTAGGGCGAGGTCCGAGTCGAGAGACCCAGTACTTC.

This sequence joins TRBV29-1 and TRBJ2-1, with 7 bases fitting TRBD1. CDR3 length: 14 amino acids. The V segment lost 5 bases and the J segment 6 bases; nucleotides outside the gene matches: 10. In germline, CDR1 is SQVTM, CDR2 ANQGSEA. This CDR3 reads CSVYVRTGGNEQFF. The CDR3 DNA sequence: TGCAGCGTTTATGTCAGGACAGGCGGCAATGAGCAGTTCTTC.

The chain uses TRBV29-1 and TRBJ2-3; D call uncertain. The CDR3 is 14 amino acids. The ends were cut back, 2 bases at V and 0 bases at J, with 9 bases in the middle. CDR1 and CDR2 from the germline V gene are SQVTM and ANQGSEA. The CDR3 loop is CSVESATSTDTQYF. The CDR3 bases are TGCAGCGTTGAAAGTGCGACTAGCACAGATACGCAGTATTTT.

This clone was detected only a few times. The J gene is TRBJ1-4, the V gene TRBV7-9; 7 positions agree with TRBD1. The CDR3 loop spans 15 amino acids. Germline V lookup: CDR1 SEHNR, CDR2 FQNEAQ (reference sequence). Trimming removed 5 bases from V and 16 bases from J; junction bases left unmatched: 19. CDR3 sequence: CASSPISTGIGARFF. As DNA, the CDR3 is TGTGCCAGCAGCCCTATCTCGACAGGGATTGGGGCTCGGTTTTTT.

The chain is built from TRBV10-3 and TRBJ2-1, with D perhaps matching TRBD2 (6 bases). V was clipped by 10 bases and J by 6 bases, with 16 bases between them. This CDR3 comprises 13 residues. Germline V gives CDR1 ENHRY, CDR2 SYGVKD. For the CDR3, the DNA is TGTGCCACAGGGACTCACGGCTCCAATGAGCAGTTCTTC. This encodes CATGTHGSNEQFF.

V and J are TRBV9 and TRBJ1-2, with a weak D call TRBD1 (6 bases). V gave up 1 base and J gave up 3 bases, with 13 bases separating them. The CDR3 length is 15 residues. Germline CDR1 and CDR2: SGDLS and YYNGEE. CDR3 bases: TGTGCCAGCAGCGTAAACTCAGGGGAGTACTATGGCTACACCTTC. Its translation is CASSVNSGEYYGYTF.

This chain uses TRBV28 with TRBJ1-1, with 11 bases matching TRBD1. There are 14 residues in the CDR3. Germline CDR1 is MDHEN and CDR2 is SYDVKM. J lost 4 bases, V lost 3 bases, and 1 base had no gene match. Written as DNA, the CDR3 is TGTGCCAGCAGTTTCGGACAGGGGGCCACTGAAGCTTTCTTT. This gives the protein CASSFGQGATEAFF.

The gene calls are TRBV9 and TRBJ2-7; tentatively, D is TRBD2 (6 bases). V gave up 8 bases and J gave up 3 bases, with 12 bases separating them. The germline CDR1 and CDR2 sequences are SGDLS and YYNGEE. CDR3 length: 12 amino acids. DNA of the CDR3: TGTGCCAGTTCGGGGGTCAACTACGAGCAGTACTTC. Its protein product is CASSGVNYEQYF.

The chain employs TRBV19 and TRBJ1-3; D gene ambiguous. Per the germline V gene, CDR1 is LNHDA and CDR2 is SQIVND (reference sequence). CDR3 length: 14 residues. Trimming shortened V by 2 bases and J by 0 bases, and 5 bases separated the two germline ends. Written as DNA, the CDR3 is TGTGCCAGTAGTATATCCCGCTCTGGAAACACCATATATTTT. Its protein product is CASSISRSGNTIYF. Complete variable domain (other parts from reference TRBV19 and TRBJ1-3): DGGITQSPKYLFRKEGQNVTLSCEQNLNHDAMYWYRQDPGQGLRLIYYSQIVNDFQKGDIAEGYSVSREKKESFPLTVTSAQKNPTAFYLCASSISRSGNTIYFGEGSWLTVV.

J is TRBJ2-1 and V is TRBV10-3; maybe TRBD2 (5 bases). This CDR3 has 17 residues. Germline V gene sequence: CDR1 ENHRY, CDR2 SYGVKD. Deletions cut 2 bases from V and 0 bases from J, with 14 bases between. DNA of the CDR3: TGTGCCATCAGTGAGGTAGGGCGGGCTCCCTCCTACAATGAGCAGTTCTTC. Translation: CAISEVGRAPSYNEQFF.

This clone has only a few counts. The gene calls are TRBV13 and TRBJ2-2; TRBD2 matches at 7 bases. J lost 1 base, V lost 5 bases, and 10 bases had no gene match. This CDR3 spans 17 amino acids. CDR1 PRHDT and CDR2 FYEKMQ come from the germline V gene (reference sequence). CDR3 sequence: CASSPRGSGGNTGELFF. The CDR3 DNA is TGTGCCAGCAGCCCTCGAGGTTCGGGAGGGAACACCGGGGAGCTGTTTTTT.

The chain is built from TRBV9 and TRBJ2-5, with TRBD2 as a possible D gene (5 bases). The V and J ends lost 2 bases and 13 bases respectively, with 12 bases between them. Germline CDR1 SGDLS, CDR2 YYNGEE. This CDR3 comprises 11 residues. The CDR3 DNA is TGTGCCAGCAGCGTGGCGGCGGACTGGTACTTC. Amino acid sequence: CASSVAADWYF. Together with reference TRBV9 and TRBJ2-5, the CDR3 gives the full variable domain: DSGVTQTPKHLITATGQRVTLRCSPRSGDLSVYWYQQSLDQGLQFLIQYYNGEERAKGNILERFSAQQFPDLHSELNLSSLELGDSALYFCASSVAADWYFGPGTRLLVL.

This clone appeared a single time. The chain links TRBV5-1 to TRBJ1-1; a weak D match, TRBD1 (6 bases). CDR1 is SGHRS and CDR2 is YFSETQ in the germline V gene. This CDR3 is built from 14 residues. V lost 5 bases and J lost 0, with 11 bases in between. The DNA for the CDR3 is TGCGCCAGCAGTCGAGGGACACTGAACACTGAAGCTTTCTTT. Translated: CASSRGTLNTEAFF. The entire variable domain, with the rest obtained from reference TRBV5-1 and TRBJ1-1, is as follows: KAGVTQTPRYLIKTRGQQVTLSCSPISGHRSVSWYQQTPGQGLQFLFEYFSETQRNKGNFPGRFSGRQFSNSRSEMNVSTLELGDSALYLCASSRGTLNTEAFFGQGTRLTVV.

This chain joins TRBV4-2 and TRBJ2-7; possibly TRBD1 for D (6 bases). Trimming shortened V by 1 base and J by 3 bases, and 10 bases separated the two germline ends. CDR1 is LGHNA, CDR2 YNFKEQ, per germline. The CDR3 totals 14 residues. Written as DNA, the CDR3 is TGTGCCAGCAGCCAAGGGGGACAATACTACGAGCAGTACTTC. Its protein is CASSQGGQYYEQYF.

This chain connects TRBV7-6 to TRBJ2-2; 7 positions agree with TRBD1. This CDR3 is built from 16 residues. V shed 1 base, J shed 9 bases, and the junction held 11 bases outside the gene matches. Germline CDR1 is SGHVS and CDR2 is FNYEAQ. CDR3 nucleotide sequence: TGTGCCAGCAGCTTAGGGGCAAATAGACAGGGCCGGGAGCTGTTTTTT. It codes for CASSLGANRQGRELFF. Supplemented by reference TRBV7-6 and TRBJ2-2, the full variable domain reads GAGVSQSPRYKVTKRGQDVALRCDPISGHVSLYWYRQALGQGPEFLTYFNYEAQQDKSGLPNDRFSAERPEGSISTLTIQRTEQRDSAMYRCASSLGANRQGRELFFGEGSRLTVL.

The chain employs TRBV7-8 and TRBJ2-1; D might be TRBD2 (6 bases). Trimming took 1 base from V and 3 from J, leaving 10 bases between them. Germline CDR1 is SGHVS and CDR2 is FQNEAQ. The CDR3 extends over 15 amino acids. The CDR3 DNA sequence: TGTGCCAGCAGCTTAGGAGGCGGGAACTACAATGAGCAGTTCTTC. Residues: CASSLGGGNYNEQFF.

In this sample, this clone turned up a few times. The chain is built from TRBV10-3 and TRBJ2-5; 7 bases map to TRBD2. Germline CDR1 and CDR2: ENHRY and SYGVKD. The V segment lost 9 bases and the J segment 2 bases; nucleotides outside the gene matches: 9. This CDR3 contains 14 residues. Written as DNA, the CDR3 is TGTGCCATGAGAGCGGGGTCACAACAAGAGACCCAGTACTTC. Its translation is CAMRAGSQQETQYF.

V and J are TRBV13 and TRBJ1-2, with unresolved D. Trimming left V 2 bases short and J 1 base short, with 11 bases between. The CDR3 has 15 residues. Per germline, CDR1 PRHDT and CDR2 FYEKMQ (reference sequence). The CDR3 is CASSLREEVNYGYTF. The CDR3, as DNA: TGTGCCAGCAGCTTAAGGGAGGAGGTTAACTATGGCTACACCTTC.

The V call is TRBV7-9, the J call TRBJ2-2; D ambiguous. CDR3 length: 15 residues. V shed 1 base and J shed 6 bases, with 12 bases lying between them. Germline loops: CDR1 SEHNR, CDR2 FQNEAQ (reference sequence). For the CDR3, the DNA is TGTGCCAGCAGCTTAGAGCGCCTAGTGGCCGGGGAGCTGTTTTTT. Amino acid sequence: CASSLERLVAGELFF.